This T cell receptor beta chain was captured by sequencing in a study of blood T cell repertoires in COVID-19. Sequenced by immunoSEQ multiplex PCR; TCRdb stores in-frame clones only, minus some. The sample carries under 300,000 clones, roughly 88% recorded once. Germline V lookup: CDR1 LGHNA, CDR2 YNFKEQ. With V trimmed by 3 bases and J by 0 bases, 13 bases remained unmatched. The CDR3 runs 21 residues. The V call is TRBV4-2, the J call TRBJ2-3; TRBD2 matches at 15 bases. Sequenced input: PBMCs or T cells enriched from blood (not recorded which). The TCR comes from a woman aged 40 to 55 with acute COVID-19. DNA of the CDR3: TGTGCCAGCAGCCAGCTAAGGACTAGCGGGGGGGCCAAGCCTAGCACAGATACGCAGTATTTT. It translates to CASSQLRTSGGAKPSTDTQYF.